This T cell receptor (beta chain) is from a study of identical twins. Each CDR3 protein gets one entry after TCRdb re-called the 5' RACE reads with MiXCR. This table has 450,000 to 500,000 distinct CDR3 sequences, roughly an eighth appearing once. This clonotype appeared a few times. V lost 7 bases to trimming and J lost 4 bases, with 19 bases between them. This CDR3 contains 14 residues. Germline CDR1 reads SQVTM; CDR2 reads ANQGSEA. Another study also made use of these data, one on yellow fever vaccine responses in identical twins.

Sequencing input: CD4+ T cells sorted from blood. This sequence joins TRBV29-1 and TRBJ1-2; no reliable D call. The origin of this receptor is a young woman in good health. The DNA of the CDR3 is TGCAGCGCAGATGTAGCAGGAGGGCCCTATGGCTACACCTTC. Protein sequence: CSADVAGGPYGYTF.